Sequencing of this T cell receptor (beta chain) was carried out in a study of T cells in Graves' hyperthyroidism and ophthalmopathy. Looked up from germline, CDR1 is SQVTM and CDR2 is ANQGSEA. V lost 5 bases and J lost 1, with 14 bases in between. The CDR3 sequence is 14 residues long. Criteria for exclusion of patients were uncontrolled infection, other autoimmune disease, pregnancy or lactation. Fresh peripheral blood, roughly 10 ml, was the source of the PBMCs. The study's findings and limits: Blood also showed most of the thyroid clonotypes that were expanded above 0.001.

This clonotype has a count of ten or more. Its antigen is unknown. Amplified regions were TCR beta CDR3 sequences from RNA transcripts. HTBI primers were employed in a first-round RT-PCR of the TCR CDR3. Via MiXCR, TCRdb re-called the multiplex PCR reads, giving one row per CDR3 protein. The table lists 150,000 to 200,000 distinct CDR3 sequences, 15% to 20% of them singletons, with roughly 32% in the top ten. Sample: blood. The V call is TRBV29-1, the J call TRBJ1-1; D unclear. The sequence came from a woman aged 45-65 years with Graves' hyperthyroidism. The CDR3 nucleotides read TGCAGCGTTCAAACTGCCTGGGGGAACACTGAAGCTTTCTTT. Translation: CSVQTAWGNTEAFF.